Each of the 23 T cell receptor beta chains below was sequenced from the same sample in a study of T-cell memory formation after mild COVID-19. TCRdb fed the 5' RACE reads into MiXCR, producing one record per CDR3 protein. The sample carries nearly 350,000 distinct CDR3 sequences, about an eighth recorded once. Material: PBMCs or a T cell subset sorted from them (not recorded which). These receptors all stem from a man between 18 and 29 years old who had mild COVID-19 (a few samples of this study predate the infection). Cell type and time point are not known.

This clonotype has a handful of counts. The rearrangement links TRBV18 to TRBJ2-7; either TRBD1 or TRBD2 may supply D (5 bases each). Trimming shortened V by 3 bases and J by 1 base, and 10 bases separated the two germline ends. The CDR3 is 14 amino acids. Germline V gene sequence: CDR1 KGHSH, CDR2 LQKENI. The CDR3 sequence is CASSPGTFSYEQYV. The CDR3 DNA follows: TGTGCCAGCTCACCGGGGACCTTTTCCTACGAGCAGTACGTC.

The sample holds many counts of this clonotype. V and J are TRBV6-1 and TRBJ1-2; 7 bases are a match to TRBD1. J gave up 4 bases and V 3 bases, and 8 bases lay outside the gene matches. Germline CDR1 MNHNS, CDR2 SASEGT. The CDR3 is 15 amino acids. The CDR3 nucleotides read TGTGCCAGCAGTGACCTCGGGACAGACACCTATGGCTACACCTTC. It translates to CASSDLGTDTYGYTF.

The chain is built from TRBV7-2 and TRBJ1-2; D is possibly TRBD1 (6 bases). The CDR3 has 18 amino acids. The ends were cut back, 5 bases at V and 0 bases at J, with 22 bases in the middle. From germline, CDR1 is SGHTA and CDR2 FQGNSA. CDR3 sequence: CASSARPGVQYSNYGYTF. The CDR3 coding sequence is TGTGCCAGCAGCGCACGACCAGGGGTTCAGTACTCTAACTATGGCTACACCTTC.

This clonotype was seen a handful of times. The chain uses TRBV7-9 and TRBJ2-7; possibly TRBD2 for D (7 bases). Germline V lookup: CDR1 SEHNR, CDR2 FQNEAQ (reference sequence). The CDR3 loop spans 15 amino acids. V was cut by 5 bases and J by 3 bases, with 17 bases left in between. As DNA, the CDR3 is TGTGCCAGCAGCCCCTATGGAGGGGGGGTCTACGAGCAGTACGTC. Protein product: CASSPYGGGVYEQYV.

This clonotype was counted only a few times. The J gene is TRBJ2-3, the V gene TRBV12-3 or TRBV12-4; no definite D call. With 2 bases removed from V and 1 base from J, the gap between germline ends came to 19 bases. This CDR3 contains 18 residues. CDR3 region: CASSLTPRQLSRTDTQYF. CDR3 coding DNA: TGTGCCAGCAGTTTAACTCCCAGGCAGTTGAGCCGCACAGATACGCAGTATTTT.

CDR3 residues: CAWSVAGGLETQYF. CDR3 in DNA: TGTGCCTGGAGCGTAGCGGGGGGGCTGGAGACCCAGTACTTC. The chain uses TRBV30 and TRBJ2-5; 11 positions agree with TRBD2. Germline CDR1 GTSNPN, CDR2 SVGIG (reference sequence). This CDR3 contains 14 residues. J gave up 5 bases and V 3 bases, and 5 bases lay outside the gene matches.

J is TRBJ2-5 and V is TRBV11-2, with D unresolved. CDR3 length: 12 residues. Germline loops: CDR1 SGHAT, CDR2 FQNNGV. Trimming removed 5 bases at V and 5 bases at J, with 9 bases between. The CDR3 DNA follows: TGTGCCAGCAGCCGGCCCCGGGAGACCCAGTACTTC. Its translation is CASSRPRETQYF.

There are many counts of this clonotype. The V call is TRBV7-3, the J call TRBJ2-5; TRBD2 aligns across 9 bases. The junction had 18 bases not matched to a gene; V was cut back by 5 bases and J by 5 bases. Germline assignment: CDR1 SGHTA and CDR2 FQGTGA. CDR3 size: 18 residues. For the CDR3, the DNA is TGTGCCAGCAGCCCGGCGGGAAGCGGGGGGCCAGGTCGGGAGACCCAGTACTTC. Translation gives CASSPAGSGGPGRETQYF.

This clonotype was seen a few times. The chain employs TRBV7-2 and TRBJ2-3; 9 nucleotides line up with TRBD2. The CDR3 totals 16 residues. Germline V CDR1 and CDR2: SGHTA, FQGNSA. The ends lost 5 bases at V and 1 base at J; junction bases unmatched: 7. CDR3 region: CASSILLAGGTDTQYF. CDR3 nucleotides: TGTGCCAGCAGCATCCTACTAGCGGGCGGCACAGATACGCAGTATTTT.

The rearrangement joins TRBV7-2 to TRBJ1-5; D gene unclear. Germline V gene data show CDR1 as SGHTA and CDR2 as FQGNSA. Trimming left V 4 bases short and J 6 bases short, with 16 bases between. The CDR3 length is 15 residues. CDR3 sequence reads: CASSSQTSVVQPQHF. In DNA, the CDR3 is TGTGCCAGCAGCTCCCAGACAAGCGTGGTTCAGCCCCAGCATTTT.

The V and J genes are TRBV24-1 and TRBJ2-2; 12 nucleotides line up with TRBD2. CDR3 length equals 17 residues. Germline assignment: CDR1 KGHDR and CDR2 SFDVKD. The ends lost 5 bases at V and 3 bases at J; junction bases unmatched: 6. CDR3 residues: CATSGAGTSGYTGELFF. The CDR3 DNA sequence: TGTGCCACCAGTGGCGCCGGGACTAGCGGGTACACCGGGGAGCTGTTTTTT.

In DNA form, the CDR3 reads TGTGCCAGCAGCCCTGGACTAGCTGAGACCCAGTACTTC. Protein sequence: CASSPGLAETQYF. V usage is TRBV4-2 and J usage is TRBJ2-5, with 8 bases lining up with TRBD2. Trimming removed 4 bases from V and 5 bases from J; junction bases left unmatched: 3. CDR1 and CDR2 (germline): LGHNA, YNFKEQ. The CDR3 is 13 residues long.

A few counts support this clonotype. V is TRBV28 and J is TRBJ2-1; TRBD2 is a possible D gene (6 bases). Trimming shortened V by 8 bases and J by 7 bases, and 24 bases separated the two germline ends. The CDR3 covers 16 residues. Germline assignment: CDR1 MDHEN and CDR2 SYDVKM. The DNA of the CDR3 is TGTGCCAGCCGACCATTTAGCGGCTCCGAGGGGAATGAGCAGTTCTTC. As protein: CASRPFSGSEGNEQFF.

The V call is TRBV5-1, the J call TRBJ2-1, with TRBD2 identical over 13 bases. V was clipped by 5 bases and J by 4 bases; unmatched bases: 6. The CDR3 extends over 16 amino acids. CDR1 and CDR2 (germline): SGHRS, YFSETQ. The CDR3, as DNA: TGCGCCAGCAGTCTCCCGACTAGCGGGGGGTACAATGAGCAGTTCTTC. Amino acid sequence: CASSLPTSGGYNEQFF.

The chain combines TRBV27 with TRBJ2-1, with 7 bases fitting TRBD2. There are 14 residues in the CDR3. Germline lookup yields CDR1 MNHEY and CDR2 SMNVEV (reference sequence). The J segment lost 3 bases and the V segment lost 6 bases, leaving 5 bases of the junction unmatched. This CDR3 is CASRAGGYYNEQFF. CDR3 DNA sequence: TGTGCCAGCAGAGCCGGGGGGTACTACAATGAGCAGTTCTTC.

V is TRBV3-1 and J is TRBJ1-2; D uncertain. The germline V gene has CDR1 LGHDT and CDR2 YNNKEL (reference sequence). The CDR3 spans 13 residues. Deletions cut 6 bases from V and 0 bases from J, with 8 bases between. In DNA, the CDR3 is TGTGCCAGCAGGCGAGTTTCTAACTATGGCTACACCTTC. It yields the protein CASRRVSNYGYTF.

This clonotype was counted many times. CDR3 region: CASIGTNTGELFF. The CDR3 DNA follows: TGTGCCAGCATTGGGACGAACACCGGGGAGCTGTTTTTT. The J gene is TRBJ2-2, the V gene TRBV6-2 or TRBV6-3, with D hard to call. Trimming cost V 7 bases and J 0 bases, with 6 bases left between them. Looked up from germline, CDR1 is MNHEY and CDR2 is SVGEGT. The CDR3 has 13 amino acids.

The table lists this clonotype with many counts. The V gene is TRBV7-2, the J gene TRBJ2-7; TRBD2 aligns across 9 bases. The CDR3 spans 16 residues. The germline V gene has CDR1 SGHTA and CDR2 FQGNSA. Trimming at V came to 1 base and at J to 5 bases, leaving 9 bases not matched to a gene. In DNA, the CDR3 is TGTGCCAGCAGCTTAGAAGGCGGGGGGGCCGGTCACGAGCAGTACGTC. Protein product: CASSLEGGGAGHEQYV.

V and J are TRBV6-6 and TRBJ1-2, with 8 positions matching TRBD1. After removal of 6 bases from V and 5 bases from J, the junction contained 14 bases not matched to a gene. From germline, CDR1 is MNHNY and CDR2 SVGAGI (reference sequence). This CDR3 is 16 amino acids long. The CDR3 is CASRARQGTVVYGYTF. CDR3 coding DNA: TGTGCCAGCAGGGCACGACAGGGGACGGTTGTGTATGGCTACACCTTC.

This clonotype has more than one count but fewer than ten. This chain joins TRBV4-1 and TRBJ1-2, with D possibly matching TRBD1 (6 bases). Trimming pared 1 base from V and 7 bases from J, leaving 16 bases between. The germline V gene has CDR1 MGHRA and CDR2 YSYEKL. The CDR3 contains 15 residues. Here the CDR3 reads CASSQVGPGAGGYTF. CDR3 DNA sequence: TGCGCCAGCAGCCAAGTTGGACCAGGGGCGGGTGGCTACACCTTC.

The V call is TRBV20-1, the J call TRBJ2-3; D may correspond to TRBD1 or TRBD2 (6 bases each). The CDR3 runs to 14 residues. V was trimmed by 0 bases and J by 4 bases, leaving 11 bases between them. Germline CDR1 is DFQATT and CDR2 is SNEGSKA (reference sequence). The CDR3 spells CSARDWGAPDTQYF. The CDR3 DNA reads TGCAGTGCTAGAGATTGGGGGGCCCCAGATACGCAGTATTTT.

V is TRBV28 and J is TRBJ2-7; D is uncertain. CDR3 length: 16 residues. V shed 6 bases and J shed 2 bases, with 20 bases lying between them. The V gene's germline CDR1 is MDHEN and CDR2 SYDVKM. The chain's CDR3 is CASSSGPPLSPYEQYV. CDR3 coding DNA: TGTGCCAGCAGCAGTGGACCTCCCCTCTCACCCTACGAGCAGTACGTC.

This clonotype was seen a few times. The rearrangement joins TRBV6-5 to TRBJ2-1; D gene ambiguous. Germline-derived CDR1 and CDR2 are MNHEY and SVGAGI. This CDR3 has 14 residues. Trimming removed 7 bases from V and 10 bases from J, with 20 bases in between. The CDR3 sequence is CASTNRAYSIEQFF. CDR3 DNA: TGTGCCAGCACTAACCGGGCCTACTCAATCGAGCAGTTCTTC.